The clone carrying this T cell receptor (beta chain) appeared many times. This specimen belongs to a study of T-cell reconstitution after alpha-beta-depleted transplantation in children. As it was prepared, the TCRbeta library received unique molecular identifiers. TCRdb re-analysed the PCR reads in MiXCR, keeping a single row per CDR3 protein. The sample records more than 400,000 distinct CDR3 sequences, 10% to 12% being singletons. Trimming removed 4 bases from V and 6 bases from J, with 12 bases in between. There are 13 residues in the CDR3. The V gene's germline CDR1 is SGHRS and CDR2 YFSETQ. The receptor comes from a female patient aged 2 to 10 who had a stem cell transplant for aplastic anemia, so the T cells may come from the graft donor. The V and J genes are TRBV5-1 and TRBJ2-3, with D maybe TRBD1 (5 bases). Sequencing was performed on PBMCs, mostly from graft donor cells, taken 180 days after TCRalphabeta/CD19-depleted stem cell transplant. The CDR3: CASSKDPGDTQYF. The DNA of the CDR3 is TGCGCCAGCAGCAAGGACCCAGGGGATACGCAGTATTTT.